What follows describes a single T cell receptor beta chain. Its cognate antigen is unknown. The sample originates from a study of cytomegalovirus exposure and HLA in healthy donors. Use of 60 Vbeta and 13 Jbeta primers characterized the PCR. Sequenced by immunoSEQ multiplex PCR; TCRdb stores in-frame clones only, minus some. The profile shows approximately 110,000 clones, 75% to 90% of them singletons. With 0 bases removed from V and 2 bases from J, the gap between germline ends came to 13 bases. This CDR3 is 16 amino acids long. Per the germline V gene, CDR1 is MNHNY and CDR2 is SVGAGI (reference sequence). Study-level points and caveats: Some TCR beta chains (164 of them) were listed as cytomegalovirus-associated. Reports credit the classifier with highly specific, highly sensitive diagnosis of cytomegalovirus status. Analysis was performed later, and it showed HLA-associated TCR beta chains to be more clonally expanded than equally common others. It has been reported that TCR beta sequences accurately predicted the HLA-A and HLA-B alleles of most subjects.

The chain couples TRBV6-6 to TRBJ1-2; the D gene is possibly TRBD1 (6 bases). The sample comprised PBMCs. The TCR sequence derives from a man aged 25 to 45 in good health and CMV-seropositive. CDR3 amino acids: CASSYSRGGRNYGYTF. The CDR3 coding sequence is TGTGCCAGCAGTTACTCAAGGGGGGGCAGAAACTATGGCTACACCTTC.